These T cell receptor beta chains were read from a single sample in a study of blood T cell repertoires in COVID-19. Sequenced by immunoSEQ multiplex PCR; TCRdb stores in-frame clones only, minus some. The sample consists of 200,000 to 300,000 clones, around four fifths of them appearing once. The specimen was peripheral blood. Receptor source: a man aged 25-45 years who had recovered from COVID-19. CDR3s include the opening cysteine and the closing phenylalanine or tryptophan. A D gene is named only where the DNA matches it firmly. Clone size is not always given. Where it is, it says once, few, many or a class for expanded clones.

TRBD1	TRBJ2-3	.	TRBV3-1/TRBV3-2	TGTGCCAGCAGCTTGCGGGACAGGGGTTCAGATACGCAGTATTTT	CASSLRDRGSDTQYF
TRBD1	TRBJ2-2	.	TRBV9	TGTGCCAGCAGCGCACAAGGACAGGGGACCGGGGAGCTGTTTTTT	CASSAQGQGTGELFF
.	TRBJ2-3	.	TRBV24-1	TGTGCCACCAGTGATGGCACGAACACAGATACGCAGTATTTT	CATSDGTNTDTQYF
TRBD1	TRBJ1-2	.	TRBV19	TGTGCCAGTAGAAGGACAGGGGGCGCCGGCTATGGCTACACCTTC	CASRRTGGAGYGYTF
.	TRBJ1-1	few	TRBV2	TGTGTCGACAGCGCTTTTAACACTGAAGCTTTCTTT	CVDSAFNTEAFF
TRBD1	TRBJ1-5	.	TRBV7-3	TGTGCCAGCAGACAAACGGCGGGACAGGGGGCGCCTGGCAATCAGCCCCAGCATTTT	CASRQTAGQGAPGNQPQHF
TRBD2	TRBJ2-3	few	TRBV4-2	TGTGCCAGTCGGCCGGGGGGTGATGGGGATACGCAGTATTTT	CASRPGGDGDTQYF
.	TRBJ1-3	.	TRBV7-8	TGTGCCAGCAGCTTAGGGGCTGGGTCTGGAAACACCATATATTTT	CASSLGAGSGNTIYF
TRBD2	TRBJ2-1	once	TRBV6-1	TGTGCCAGCAGTGAAGCGGGGCTAGCGGGGGCCCGCTCCTACAATGAGCAGTTCTTC	CASSEAGLAGARSYNEQFF
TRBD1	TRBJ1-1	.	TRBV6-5	TGTGCCAGCAGTTACTCGATGTCAGGGGGGCCCCCTGAAGCTTTCTTT	CASSYSMSGGPPEAFF
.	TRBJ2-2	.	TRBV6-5	TGTGCCAGCAGTTGGGACACCATCACCGGGGAGCTGTTTTTT	CASSWDTITGELFF
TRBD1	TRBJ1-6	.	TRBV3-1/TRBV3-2	TGTGCCAGCAGCCCCGGACAGGGCACATCACCCCTCCACTTT	CASSPGQGTSPLHF
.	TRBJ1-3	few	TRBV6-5	TGTGCCACCCATCCGGAGGCAGCCTCTGGAAACACCATATATTTT	CATHPEAASGNTIYF
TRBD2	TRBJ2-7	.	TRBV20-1	TGCAGTGCTAGTAGCGGGACCTCCTACGAGCAGTACTTC	CSASSGTSYEQYF
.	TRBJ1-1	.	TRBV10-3	TGTGCCATCAGTGTACAGGGATACACTGAAGCTTTCTTT	CAISVQGYTEAFF
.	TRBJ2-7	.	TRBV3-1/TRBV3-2	TGTGCCAGCAGCCGCCACGCAGGGTTCGCCGAGCAGTACTTC	CASSRHAGFAEQYF
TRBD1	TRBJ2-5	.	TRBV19	TGTGCCAGTAGTGAGGACAGGGGAGAAGAGACCCAGTACTTC	CASSEDRGEETQYF
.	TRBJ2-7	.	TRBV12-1	TGTGCCAGCAGCCAAGATTCCGGGACAGAGACCTACGAGCAGTACTTC	CASSQDSGTETYEQYF
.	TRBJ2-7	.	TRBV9	TGTGCCAGCAGCGTAGAGGAGGGAAGGTCCGACGAGCAGTACTTC	CASSVEEGRSDEQYF
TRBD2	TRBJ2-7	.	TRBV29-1	TGCAGCGTTTTAGCGGGGGGGAGCTACGAGCAGTACTTC	CSVLAGGSYEQYF
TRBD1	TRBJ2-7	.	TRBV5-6	TGTGCCAGCAGCCTTCTGGACAGGGAGAACTACGAGCAGTACTTC	CASSLLDRENYEQYF
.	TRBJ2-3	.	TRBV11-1	TGTGCCAGCAAGGCGGGCAGGGGTAGGACAGATACGCAGTATTTT	CASKAGRGRTDTQYF
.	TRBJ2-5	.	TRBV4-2	TGTGCCAGCAGCCCGGGGTTAGGGCAGGAGACCCAGTACTTC	CASSPGLGQETQYF
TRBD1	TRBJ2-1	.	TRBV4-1	TGCGCCAGCAGATCACTACAGGGGGCGGATGAGCAGTTCTTC	CASRSLQGADEQFF
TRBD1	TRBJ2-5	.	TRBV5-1	TGCGCCAGCAGCCCCTGGACAGGGCGCGTCCAAGAGACCCAGTACTTC	CASSPWTGRVQETQYF
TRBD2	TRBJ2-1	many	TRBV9	TGTGCCAGCAGCGTCTTGGGAGGGCTTTACAATGAGCAGTTCTTC	CASSVLGGLYNEQFF
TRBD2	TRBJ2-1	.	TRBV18	TGTGCCAGCTCACCGAGCCTAGCGGGGGGAAATGAGCAGTTCTTC	CASSPSLAGGNEQFF
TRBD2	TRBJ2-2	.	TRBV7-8	TGTGCCAGCAGCTCGCTAGCGGCTACCGGGGAGCTGTTTTTT	CASSSLAATGELFF
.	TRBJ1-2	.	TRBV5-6	TGTGCCAGCAGCTTACAGGGAGTGCTAGGCGGCTACACCTTC	CASSLQGVLGGYTF
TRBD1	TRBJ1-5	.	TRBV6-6	TGTGCCAGCAGTCTCGGACAGGGTAGAAATCAGCCCCAGCATTTT	CASSLGQGRNQPQHF
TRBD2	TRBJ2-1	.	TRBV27	TGTGCCAGCAGTTTATCGCTCGGTAGCGGGGGGGGATACTCCTACAATGAGCAGTTCTTC	CASSLSLGSGGGYSYNEQFF
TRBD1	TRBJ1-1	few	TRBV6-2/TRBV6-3	TGTGCCAGCAGTTACGGGACAGGGAGGGCTGAAGCTTTCTTT	CASSYGTGRAEAFF
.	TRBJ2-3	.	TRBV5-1	TGCGCCAGCAGCTTATCAACAGGGCCCGCGCAGGACACGCAGTATTTT	CASSLSTGPAQDTQYF
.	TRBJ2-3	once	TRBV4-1	TGCGCCAGCAGCCAAAGCACCTTCACAGATACGCAGTATTTT	CASSQSTFTDTQYF
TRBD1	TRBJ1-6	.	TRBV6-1	TGTGCCAGCAGTGAATCGACAGGGAGTGGGAATTCACCCCTCCACTTT	CASSESTGSGNSPLHF
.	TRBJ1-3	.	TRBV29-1	TGCAGCGTTGAAGAGCGTGCTAGTAAAAACACCATATATTTT	CSVEERASKNTIYF
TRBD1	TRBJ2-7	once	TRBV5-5	TGTGCCAGCAGCAGCGAAGGGGACAGTTTTTACGAGCAGTACTTC	CASSSEGDSFYEQYF
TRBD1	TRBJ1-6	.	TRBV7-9	TGTGCCAGCAGCTTACCGGGAGGGGGCGTTGGTAATTCACCCCTCCACTTT	CASSLPGGGVGNSPLHF
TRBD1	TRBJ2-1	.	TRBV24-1	TGTGCCACCAGCGGACCGGGACAGGGTTTGTTCTTC	CATSGPGQGLFF
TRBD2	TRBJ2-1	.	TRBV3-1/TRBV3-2	TGTGCCAGCAGCCAAGTTGGACTAGCGGGGGGCGGGAATGAGCAGTTCTTC	CASSQVGLAGGGNEQFF
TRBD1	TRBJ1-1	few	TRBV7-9	TGTGCCAGCAGCCCCCAGACAGGGGGAATTGAAGCTTTCTTT	CASSPQTGGIEAFF
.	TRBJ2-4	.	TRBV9	TGTGCCAGCAGCGTAGGGGGCCCCGATCGAACCAAAAACATTCAGTACTTC	CASSVGGPDRTKNIQYF
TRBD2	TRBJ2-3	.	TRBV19	TGTGCCAGTAGTAACCTAGCGGGGGACCTCACAGATACGCAGTATTTT	CASSNLAGDLTDTQYF
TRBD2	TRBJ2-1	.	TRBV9	TGTGCCAGCAGCGCATTAGCGGGGGGGTACAATGAGCAGTTCTTC	CASSALAGGYNEQFF
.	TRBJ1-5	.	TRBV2	TGTGCCAGCAGTCCGGACTGGGATCAGCCCCAGCATTTT	CASSPDWDQPQHF
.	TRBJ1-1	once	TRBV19	TGTGCCAGTAGTAAACAGGGCATGAACACTGAAGCTTTCTTT	CASSKQGMNTEAFF
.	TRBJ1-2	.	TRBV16	TGTGCCAGCAGCCAAGGGCAGGGCAATGGCTACACCTTC	CASSQGQGNGYTF
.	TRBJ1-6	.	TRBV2	TGTGCCCAGCAGGATAGGCTAAATTCACCCCTCCACTTT	CAQQDRLNSPLHF
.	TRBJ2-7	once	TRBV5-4	TGTGCCAGCACCTCGCCTAACGGTTACGAGCAGTACTTC	CASTSPNGYEQYF
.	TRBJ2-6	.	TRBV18	TGTGCCAGCTCATCTACGGTCTCTGGGGCCAACGTCCTGACTTTC	CASSSTVSGANVLTF
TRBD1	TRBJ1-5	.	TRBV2	TGTGCCAGCCGACTCCTGGACAGGATAAATCAGCCCCAGCATTTT	CASRLLDRINQPQHF
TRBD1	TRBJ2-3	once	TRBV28	TGTGCCAGCAGTCAACTAACTGGACAGGGTATCGGCACAGATACGCAGTATTTT	CASSQLTGQGIGTDTQYF
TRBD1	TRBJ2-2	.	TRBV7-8	TGTGCCAGCAGCCACCACAGGGGGCGCAGCACCGGGGAGCTGTTTTTT	CASSHHRGRSTGELFF
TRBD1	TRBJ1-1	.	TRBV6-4	TGTGCCAGCAGTGACCAAGGACAGGGGAGGTCTGAAGCTTTCTTT	CASSDQGQGRSEAFF